This T cell receptor (beta chain) derives from a study of blood T cell repertoires in COVID-19. Data came from immunoSEQ multiplex PCR; TCRdb stores just in-frame clones and leaves some out. The table has some 100,000 clones, 65% to 90% seen once. Participants, about 18 to 89 years old, spanned fewer than 30 US areas. This CDR3 has 17 residues. With V trimmed by 2 bases and J by 2 bases, 8 bases remained unmatched. From germline, CDR1 is MNHNS and CDR2 SASEGT. The chain combines TRBV6-1 with TRBJ2-3; 9 bases line up with TRBD2. The receptor's source is a woman between 50 and 59 years old who had recovered from COVID-19. The sequenced material came from PBMCs or T cells enriched from blood (not recorded which). The CDR3: CASSENMASGITDTQYF. CDR3 nucleotide sequence: TGTGCCAGCAGTGAAAATATGGCTAGCGGGATCACAGATACGCAGTATTTT.